Given below is one T cell receptor (beta chain) in context. Its antigen remains unknown. The data were obtained in a study of shared clonotypes between healthy human individuals. About the research overall: Each donor had three CD4 naive, three CD4 memory, two CD8 naive and one CD8 memory plate.

Study-level findings and limits: Clonotypes not shared had lower generation probabilities than those common to all four donors. The represented genetic and exposure-history diversity was limited by the small number of donors.

Deep was the level at which the assay was run. Method: immunoSEQ multiplex PCR; TCRdb's copy keeps in-frame clones and lacks some. The sample has around 1.6 million clones, 95% to 99% seen once; the top ten hold roughly 0.4%. Germline V gene data show CDR1 as SGHAT and CDR2 as FQDESV (reference sequence). The V segment lost 0 bases and the J segment 6 bases; nucleotides outside the gene matches: 11. This CDR3 contains 19 residues. The source material was naive CD4+ T cells sorted from blood. Specified subset: CD45RA+ positively selected. The V call is TRBV11-1, the J call TRBJ2-7, with 16 bases lining up with TRBD2. This receptor was obtained from a man aged 30-40 years in good health. The CDR3 nucleotides read TGTGCCAGCAGCTTAGCGAACTCCGGGACTAGCGGGAGGGCCTCCGAGCAGTACTTC. Translated: CASSLANSGTSGRASEQYF.